The T cell receptor (beta chain) under discussion was sequenced for a study of OX40 agonist ivuxolimab in advanced cancers. Findings of the study overall: Patients with a partial response at 0.1-3.0 mg/kg had among the lowest clonal expansion.

The CDR3 runs 16 residues. Germline V lookup: CDR1 LNHDA, CDR2 SQIVND (reference sequence). Trimming cost V 7 bases and J 3 bases, with 21 bases left between them. Worth noting for this clone: Its specificity is unknown.

The data were produced by immunoSEQ multiplex PCR, yet TCRdb's version contains in-frame clones alone and is incomplete. The table includes fewer than 120,000 clones, approximately 89% detected once. The TCR was taken from an adult with an advanced solid tumor such as melanoma, head and neck, liver or kidney cancer. This sequence joins TRBV19 and TRBJ1-1; the D is unclear. The sample was CD4+ or CD8+ T cells sorted from blood, taken in a trial of the OX40 agonist ivuxolimab. The CDR3: CASTAVGITGDTEAFF. DNA for the CDR3: TGTGCCAGTACCGCGGTGGGGATTACGGGTGACACTGAAGCTTTCTTT.